Below, 8 T cell receptor beta chains from the same sample are listed, as sequenced in a study of cytomegalovirus exposure and HLA in healthy donors. Some clones are missing from TCRdb's copy, which holds only in-frame ones; the method was immunoSEQ multiplex PCR. The sample carries roughly 170,000 clones, around 81% recorded once. Sequenced input: PBMCs. These receptors were taken from a woman between 18 and 30 years old in good health and CMV-seropositive.

This chain uses TRBV19 with TRBJ2-7; 8 bases align to TRBD1. Germline CDR1 LNHDA, CDR2 SQIVND (reference sequence). Unmatched junction bases numbered 5, after V lost 10 bases and J lost 3 bases. The CDR3 loop spans 12 amino acids. CDR3 in amino acids: CATSGQDYEQYF. The CDR3 nucleotides are TGTGCCACGTCGGGACAGGACTACGAGCAGTACTTC.

The genes are TRBV6-1 and TRBJ2-2; 11 bases fit TRBD1. V shed 9 bases, J shed 6 bases, and the junction held 6 bases outside the gene matches. This CDR3 contains 14 residues. In germline, CDR1 is MNHNS, CDR2 SASEGT. The CDR3 nucleotides are TGTGCCAGTAGACCGGGACAGGGGGCCGGGGAGCTGTTTTTT. Its translation is CASRPGQGAGELFF.

The V and J genes are TRBV6-6 and TRBJ2-7; TRBD1 aligns across 10 bases. The CDR3 runs to 11 residues. Looked up from germline, CDR1 is MNHNY and CDR2 is SVGAGI (reference sequence). V lost 8 bases to trimming and J lost 13 bases; unmatched junction nucleotides: 8. This CDR3 reads CASAGWTGGYF. CDR3 bases: TGTGCCAGCGCAGGGTGGACAGGGGGATACTTC.

The rearrangement joins TRBV13 to TRBJ2-5; possible D gene TRBD2, 5 bases. From germline, CDR1 is PRHDT and CDR2 FYEKMQ (reference sequence). This CDR3 has 14 residues. Trimming took 2 bases from V and 5 from J, leaving 12 bases between them. The CDR3 protein is CASSLSGGYETQYF. The CDR3, as DNA: TGTGCCAGCAGCTTATCTGGCGGGTACGAGACCCAGTACTTC.

The rearrangement uses TRBV18 and TRBJ2-7; TRBD1 matches at 8 bases. Losses at the gene ends were 4 bases for V and 6 bases for J; bases not matched to a gene: 8. Germline CDR1 is KGHSH and CDR2 is LQKENI. The CDR3 spans 14 residues. This chain's CDR3 is CASSRSRTGTEQYF. The CDR3 bases are TGTGCCAGCTCACGCTCTAGGACAGGGACCGAGCAGTACTTC.

This clone was observed a few times. J is TRBJ1-2 and V is TRBV7-9; a weak D match, TRBD1 (5 bases). V was clipped by 3 bases and J by 2 bases, with 16 bases between them. The CDR3 has 16 residues. The germline V gene has CDR1 SEHNR and CDR2 FQNEAQ (reference sequence). In DNA, the CDR3 is TGTGCCAGCAGCTTCTGGGGCACCCCAGGGAACTATGGCTACACCTTC. Amino acid sequence: CASSFWGTPGNYGYTF.

This chain connects TRBV5-6 to TRBJ2-3, with 8 bases matching TRBD2. From germline, CDR1 is SGHDT and CDR2 YYEEEE. The V segment lost 2 bases and the J segment 1 base; nucleotides outside the gene matches: 3. The CDR3 covers 15 residues. In DNA, the CDR3 is TGTGCCAGCAGCTTTATGACTAGCGGCACAGATACGCAGTATTTT. Its translation: CASSFMTSGTDTQYF.

V gene TRBV6-1 combines with J gene TRBJ1-5, with D possibly being TRBD1 (6 bases). Per the germline V gene, CDR1 is MNHNS and CDR2 is SASEGT. Trimming took off 7 bases at V and 9 bases at J, with 22 bases between the two ends. This CDR3 is built from 15 residues. CDR3 amino acids: CASIVMTGRGGPQHF. CDR3 bases: TGTGCCAGCATTGTGATGACAGGTCGTGGGGGGCCCCAGCATTTT.